These T cell receptor beta chains were read from a single sample in a study of vaccination and CD4 T cells after COVID-19. TCRdb passed the PCR reads through MiXCR, listing each CDR3 protein once. The table includes around 30,000 distinct CDR3 sequences, around 33% detected once. No antigen has been identified for these receptors. The sequencing here drew on CD4+ T cells from blood, cultured in vitro, taken about 7 months after SARS-CoV-2 vaccination. The receptors were sampled from a human donor who had recovered from COVID-19. Both conserved end residues are part of each CDR3. D genes are given only for firm matches. Only part of the rows carry a size: once, few, many, or a class if the clone is expanded.

>NA|TRBJ1-1|TRBV20-1|medium-sized
TGCAGTGGCCGGGAGGGGAACACTGAAGCTTTCTTT
CSGREGNTEAFF
>NA|TRBJ1-6|TRBV18|once
TGTGCCAGCTCACCAAGGGTTCCTACTGGGTCACCCCTCCACTTT
CASSPRVPTGSPLHF
>TRBD2|TRBJ2-7|TRBV7-3|NA
TGTGCCAGCAGCATTCCGGGACTAGCGGGAGTTAGAGCCTACGAGCAGTACTTC
CASSIPGLAGVRAYEQYF
>NA|TRBJ2-1|TRBV6-5|few
TGTGCCAGCAGTTGGAGGGGGTTTGGGTACAATGAGCAGTTCTTC
CASSWRGFGYNEQFF
>TRBD1|TRBJ2-2|TRBV2|NA
TGTGCCAGCGGCAGGGACAGGAACACCGGGGAGCTGTTTTTT
CASGRDRNTGELFF
>TRBD1|TRBJ1-5|TRBV28|few
TGTGCCAGCAGGCCTGCCAGGACAGGGCGGAATCAGCCCCAGCATTTT
CASRPARTGRNQPQHF
>TRBD2|TRBJ2-7|TRBV2|few
TGTGCCAGCAGCGCAGGACTAGCGGGAACCGACGAGCAGTACTTC
CASSAGLAGTDEQYF
>TRBD1|TRBJ1-5|TRBV20-1|NA
TGCAGTGCTCCAGGGGGAACAGGGGGTCAGCCCCAGCATTTT
CSAPGGTGGQPQHF
>NA|TRBJ2-3|TRBV7-9|few
TGTGCCAGCAGCTTTAGCCAGGGTAGCACAGATACGCAGTATTTT
CASSFSQGSTDTQYF
>NA|TRBJ1-5|TRBV18|NA
TGTGCCAGCTCACCAGACAGAGATCAGCCCCAGCATTTT
CASSPDRDQPQHF
>NA|TRBJ1-2|TRBV14|once
TGTGCCAGCAGCCAAGTGTTCACGGAATCTAACTATGGCTACACCTTC
CASSQVFTESNYGYTF
>NA|TRBJ2-1|TRBV7-2|NA
TGTGCCAGCAGCTTTTCTAGCGCCGACAATGAGCAGTTCTTC
CASSFSSADNEQFF
>NA|TRBJ2-7|TRBV5-6|NA
TGTGCCAGCAGCTATTCGAACGTCGACCTCTACGAGCAGTACTTC
CASSYSNVDLYEQYF
>NA|TRBJ2-3|TRBV24-1|NA
TGTGCCACCAGTGATCCTACTAGCCCCACAGATACGCAGTATTTT
CATSDPTSPTDTQYF
>TRBD2|TRBJ2-7|TRBV28|NA
TGTGCCAGCACCCCGGGACTAGCGGTTAGAGAGCAGTACTTC
CASTPGLAVREQYF
>NA|TRBJ1-3|TRBV7-2|NA
TGTGCCAGCAGCGCGGACGGACAATCTGGAAACACCATATATTTT
CASSADGQSGNTIYF
>NA|TRBJ2-3|TRBV2|NA
TGTGCCAGCACAGGGACCTTTTCTGCAGATACGCAGTATTTT
CASTGTFSADTQYF
>TRBD1|TRBJ2-5|TRBV20-1|NA
TGCAGTGCTAGGCGGATGGGACAGCAAGAGACCCAGTACTTC
CSARRMGQQETQYF